The 10 T cell receptor beta chains below all came from one sample that was sequenced in a study of T cell repertoires in cytomegalovirus infection. TCRdb itself ran the reads through MiXCR, one entry per CDR3 protein. This sample has 200,000 to 300,000 distinct CDR3 sequences, with approximately 7% found just once. Material for sequencing was PBMCs. The receptors were gathered from a human donor in good health (CMV status not recorded). Some clones in this sample may be carry-over from other donors' samples.

This clonotype was detected many times. The V gene is TRBV28, the J gene TRBJ2-3; TRBD1 aligns across 11 bases. Germline loops: CDR1 MDHEN, CDR2 SYDVKM. V lost 6 bases, J lost 2 bases, and 4 bases stayed unmatched. The CDR3 has 15 amino acids. The CDR3 spells CASRGQGANTDTQYF. The CDR3 nucleotides read TGTGCCAGCAGAGGACAGGGGGCGAACACAGATACGCAGTATTTT.

This clonotype showed up many times. The chain carries TRBV28 and TRBJ1-1; D is uncertain. Looked up from germline, CDR1 is MDHEN and CDR2 is SYDVKM. The CDR3 covers 14 residues. The V gene lost 3 bases and the J gene lost 6 bases, with 14 bases spanning the gap. The CDR3 loop is CASSFSAERAEAFF. Written as DNA, the CDR3 is TGTGCCAGCAGTTTTTCGGCAGAACGAGCTGAAGCTTTCTTT.

The chain is built from TRBV19 and TRBJ1-2, with D unresolved. CDR1 is LNHDA and CDR2 is SQIVND in the germline V gene (reference sequence). Trimming pared 9 bases from V and 6 bases from J, leaving 17 bases between. The CDR3 consists of 13 residues. The CDR3 is CASENYFPHGYTF. CDR3 DNA: TGTGCCAGCGAGAACTATTTCCCCCATGGCTACACCTTC.

The chain is built from TRBV2 and TRBJ2-3, with 7 bases that match TRBD2. CDR3 length: 14 residues. V was clipped by 8 bases and J by 2 bases; unmatched bases: 7. Germline V gene data show CDR1 as SNHLY and CDR2 as FYNNEI. DNA for the CDR3: TGTGCCAGCGGGAGGACTAGTTCCACAGATACGCAGTATTTT. This gives the protein CASGRTSSTDTQYF.

The chain couples TRBV29-1 to TRBJ2-3; perhaps TRBD2 as D (5 bases). This CDR3 is built from 14 residues. Germline values: CDR1 SQVTM, CDR2 ANQGSEA. Trimming pared 6 bases from V and 5 bases from J, leaving 18 bases between. CDR3 nucleotides: TGCAGCGTGCTGAGGGTTAGAAGTGAAGATACGCAGTATTTT. It translates to CSVLRVRSEDTQYF.

The chain is built from TRBV6-2 or TRBV6-3 and TRBJ2-3; 8 bases are a match to TRBD1. Germline lookup yields CDR1 MNHEY and CDR2 SVGEGT. The ends lost 2 bases at V and 5 bases at J; junction bases unmatched: 12. The CDR3 totals 17 residues. CDR3 loop: CASSYTARRGPGDTQYF. CDR3 bases: TGTGCCAGCAGTTACACGGCCCGCAGGGGGCCGGGAGATACGCAGTATTTT.

This clonotype was recorded many times. The chain employs TRBV29-1 and TRBJ1-2; D is undetermined. The CDR3 consists of 13 residues. Germline lookup yields CDR1 SQVTM and CDR2 ANQGSEA. Trimming cost V 6 bases and J 0 bases, with 11 bases left between them. CDR3 nucleotides: TGCAGCGTCAGGACGGCCACTAACTATGGCTACACCTTC. It codes for CSVRTATNYGYTF.

V usage is TRBV10-3 and J usage is TRBJ2-4, with TRBD1 as a possible D gene (6 bases). CDR1 ENHRY and CDR2 SYGVKD come from the germline V gene. CDR3 length equals 16 residues. Trimming removed 4 bases at V and 3 bases at J, with 16 bases between. CDR3 residues: CAISGTDFSGKNIQYF. The CDR3 DNA reads as TGTGCCATCAGTGGGACAGACTTCAGTGGCAAAAACATTCAGTACTTC.

This clonotype was picked up many times. The rearrangement uses TRBV11-2 and TRBJ1-2; 7 bases are shared with TRBD1. CDR1 SGHAT and CDR2 FQNNGV come from the germline V gene. V lost 5 bases to trimming and J lost 0 bases; unmatched junction nucleotides: 12. CDR3 length: 17 residues. CDR3 in DNA: TGTGCCAGCAGCCTGCAGGGACAGCTGGAAGCTAACTATGGCTACACCTTC. Protein: CASSLQGQLEANYGYTF. The variable domain in full, with the rest retrieved from reference TRBV11-2 and TRBJ1-2, is EAGVAQSPRYKIIEKRQSVAFWCNPISGHATLYWYQQILGQGPKLLIQFQNNGVVDDSQLPKDRFSAERLKGVDSTLKIQPAKLEDSAVYLCASSLQGQLEANYGYTFGSGTRLTVV.

There are many counts of this clonotype. The chain has TRBV20-1 and TRBJ2-7, with a weak D call TRBD1 (5 bases). V lost 4 bases, J lost 2 bases, and 12 bases lay in between. Germline CDR1 is DFQATT and CDR2 is SNEGSKA (reference sequence). The CDR3 is made up of 13 amino acids. The chain's CDR3 is CSAKGPGPYEQYF. The CDR3 DNA reads TGCAGTGCTAAGGGTCCAGGGCCCTACGAGCAGTACTTC.